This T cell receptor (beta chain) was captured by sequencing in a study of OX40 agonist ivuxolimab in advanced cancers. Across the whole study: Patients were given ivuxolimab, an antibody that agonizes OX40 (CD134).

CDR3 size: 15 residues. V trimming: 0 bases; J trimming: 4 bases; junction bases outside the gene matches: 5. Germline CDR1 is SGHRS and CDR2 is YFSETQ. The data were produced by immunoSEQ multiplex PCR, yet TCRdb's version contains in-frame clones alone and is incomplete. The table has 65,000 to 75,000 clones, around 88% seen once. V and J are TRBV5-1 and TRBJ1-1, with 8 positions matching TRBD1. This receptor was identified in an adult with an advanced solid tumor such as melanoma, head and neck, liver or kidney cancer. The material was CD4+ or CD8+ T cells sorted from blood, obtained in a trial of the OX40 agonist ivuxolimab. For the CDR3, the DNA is TGCGCCAGCAGCTTGGGGACAGGGAGGTTCACTGAAGCTTTCTTT. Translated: CASSLGTGRFTEAFF.